The present entry profiles one TCR beta chain with its context. The data stem from a study of CD8+ T cells in alopecia areata. Study overall: Treated patients swallowed 5 to 10 mg of oral tofacitinib twice daily.

Following RNA extraction, reverse transcription yielded cDNA that acted as the sequencing template. Method: immunoSEQ multiplex PCR; TCRdb's copy keeps in-frame clones and lacks some. The sample records 3,900 or so clones, 70% being singletons. The V and J ends lost 3 bases and 5 bases respectively, with 4 bases between them. Germline CDR1 SEHNR, CDR2 FQNEAQ (reference sequence). The CDR3 runs 11 residues. This sample's treatment: oral pan-JAK inhibitor, 5-10 mg twice daily. In alopecia areata patients, both lesional scalp punch biopsies and peripheral blood were collected. The sequence came from a human donor with alopecia areata. The source material was skin, sampled at week 24, from a patient treated with tofacitinib. The chain recombines TRBV7-9 with TRBJ2-5; D call uncertain. CDR3 sequence (DNA): TGTGCCAGCAGCTTCAAGGAGACCCAGTACTTC. It specifies CASSFKETQYF.